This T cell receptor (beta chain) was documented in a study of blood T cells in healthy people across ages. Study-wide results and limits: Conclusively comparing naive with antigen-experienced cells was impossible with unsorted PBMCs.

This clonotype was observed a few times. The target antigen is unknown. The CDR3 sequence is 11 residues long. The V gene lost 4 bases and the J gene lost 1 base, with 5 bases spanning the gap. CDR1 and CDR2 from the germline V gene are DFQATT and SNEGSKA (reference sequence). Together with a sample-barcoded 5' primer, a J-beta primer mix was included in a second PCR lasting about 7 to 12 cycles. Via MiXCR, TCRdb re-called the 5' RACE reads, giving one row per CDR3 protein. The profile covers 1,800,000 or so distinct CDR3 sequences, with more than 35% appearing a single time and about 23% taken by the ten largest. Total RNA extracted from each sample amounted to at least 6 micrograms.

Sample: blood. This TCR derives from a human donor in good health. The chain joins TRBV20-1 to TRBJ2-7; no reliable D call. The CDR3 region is CSATQSYEQYF. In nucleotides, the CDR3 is TGCAGTGCTACTCAGTCCTACGAGCAGTACTTC.